This T cell receptor (beta chain) was recovered during a study of response to subunit inactivated influenza vaccine. Findings and limits, study-wide: Few additional T cells are recruited per seasonal influenza vaccination, authors suggested.

Turning to this clonotype: No antigen is known for it.

TCRdb reprocessed the RT-PCR reads via MiXCR and lists one record per CDR3 protein. The repertoire holds 650,000 to 850,000 distinct CDR3 sequences, with over 11% as singletons. This CDR3 is built from 16 residues. CDR1 is DFQATT, CDR2 SNEGSKA, per germline (reference sequence). V lost 3 bases, J lost 0 bases, and 10 bases stayed unmatched. This chain uses TRBV20-1 with TRBJ2-5; 7 nucleotides align to TRBD1. This TCR came from a man in his forties or fifties who received an inactivated influenza vaccine. The specimen comprised PBMCs from blood, sampled roughly 15 days before vaccination. The CDR3 nucleotides read TGCAGTGCTAGGCCTGACCGGGACAGCGACCAAGAGACCCAGTACTTC. Translating gives CSARPDRDSDQETQYF.